This section outlines one T cell receptor beta chain sequence together with its context. What it binds is not known. Profiled with immunoSEQ multiplex PCR; TCRdb holds only in-frame clones, not every one. The table has 75,000 to 95,000 clones, around 90% seen once; the top ten hold about 5.4%. The V gene end was trimmed by 3 bases and the J gene end by 3 bases; junction bases not matched to a gene: 7. Germline CDR1 reads SGHNT; CDR2 reads YYREEE (reference sequence). This CDR3 comprises 15 residues. The sample comes from a study of T cell responses to AZD1222 COVID-19 vaccine. General study results and limits: Donors were largely white British and mainly female; clonal diversity was possibly underestimated. Rises in breadth and depth of Spike-specific TCRs came after two AZD1222 doses. Among vaccine-associated CD4 TCRs, coverage spanned spike, with dominance at 160-218 and 743-854.

The sequences come from peripheral blood, collected 28 days after the second AZD1222 dose. The V call is TRBV5-4, the J call TRBJ2-5, with 8 nucleotides matching TRBD2. The clonotype was recovered from an adult who received the AZD1222 COVID-19 vaccine. The CDR3 here is CASSYGPGLEETQYF. The CDR3 nucleotides read TGTGCCAGCAGCTACGGGCCGGGACTAGAAGAGACCCAGTACTTC.